The next 30 T cell receptor beta chains were all read from a single sample in a study of cytomegalovirus exposure and HLA in healthy donors. Some clones are missing from TCRdb's copy, which holds only in-frame ones; the method was immunoSEQ multiplex PCR. The sample carries 120,000 or so clones, approximately 94% recorded once. The specimen sequenced was PBMCs. These receptors were obtained from a man younger than 35 in good health and CMV-seronegative.

The chain is built from TRBV30 and TRBJ2-7; TRBD1 might be the D (5 bases). Trimming stripped 2 bases from V and 2 bases from J, with 19 bases between. This CDR3 contains 16 residues. Germline V CDR1 and CDR2: GTSNPN, SVGIG (reference sequence). The CDR3 loop is CAWSSTLTDRTYEQYF. CDR3 DNA: TGTGCCTGGAGTTCTACTCTGACAGACAGAACCTACGAGCAGTACTTC.

This chain uses TRBV4-3 with TRBJ2-2; D not certain. CDR1 and CDR2 from the germline V gene are LGHNA and YSLEER. The V end lost 4 bases, the J end lost 1 base, and 13 bases lay between the germline ends. This CDR3 contains 16 residues. In DNA, the CDR3 is TGCGCCAGCAGCCCCCTCGGAACGGGGAACACCGGGGAGCTGTTTTTT. Protein: CASSPLGTGNTGELFF.

This rearrangement joins TRBV21-1 to TRBJ2-2; the table's D call, TRBD2, has no DNA check behind it. TRBV21-1 is flagged as a pseudogene. The CDR3 totals 14 residues. The CDR3 sequence: CASSNRCGAGELFF. For the CDR3, the DNA is TGTGCCAGCAGCAATCGGTGCGGGGCCGGGGAGCTGTTTTTT.

This chain joins TRBV7-8 and TRBJ1-5, with 7 nucleotides matching TRBD1. Germline lookup yields CDR1 SGHVS and CDR2 FQNEAQ. The CDR3 runs 15 residues. Trimming removed 3 bases from V and 1 base from J; junction bases left unmatched: 3. The CDR3 spells CASSFRGGSNQPQHF. CDR3 sequence (DNA): TGTGCCAGCAGCTTTAGAGGGGGCAGCAATCAGCCCCAGCATTTT.

The V call is TRBV9, the J call TRBJ2-2; 14 nucleotides match TRBD2. The germline V gene encodes CDR1 SGDLS and CDR2 YYNGEE. V lost 4 bases, J lost 1 base, and 3 bases stayed unmatched. The CDR3 runs to 17 residues. CDR3: CASSPGLAGGNTGELFF. CDR3 DNA sequence: TGTGCCAGCAGCCCTGGACTAGCGGGAGGGAACACCGGGGAGCTGTTTTTT.

This chain joins TRBV6-5 and TRBJ2-2, with D maybe TRBD1 (6 bases). CDR1 and CDR2 from the germline V gene are MNHEY and SVGAGI. The V gene lost 4 bases and the J gene lost 6 bases, with 15 bases spanning the gap. The CDR3 spans 15 residues. CDR3 residues: CASSSLQGRAGELFF. CDR3 nucleotide sequence: TGTGCCAGCAGTTCCCTACAGGGTAGGGCCGGGGAGCTGTTTTTT.

This chain links TRBV15 with TRBJ1-1; D gene uncertain. CDR1 and CDR2 (germline): LNHNV, YYDKDF (reference sequence). This CDR3 is 13 amino acids long. The V end was cut by 1 base, the J end by 1 base, with 4 bases between. DNA for the CDR3: TGTGCCACCAGCAGAGGACAGAACACTGAAGCTTTCTTT. Translated: CATSRGQNTEAFF.

This clone was found once. The CDR3 is CASSPSGGSSGNTIYF. DNA of the CDR3: TGTGCCAGCAGCCCCTCAGGGGGAAGCTCTGGAAACACCATATATTTT. The chain combines TRBV6-6 with TRBJ1-3; 7 bases line up with TRBD1. Germline CDR1 reads MNHNY; CDR2 reads SVGAGI (reference sequence). The V gene end was trimmed by 6 bases and the J gene end by 0 bases; junction bases not matched to a gene: 8. The CDR3 loop spans 16 amino acids.

The rearrangement uses TRBV6-1 and TRBJ2-7; no clear D. Germline CDR1 reads MNHNS; CDR2 reads SASEGT. V shed 0 bases and J shed 3 bases, with 12 bases lying between them. The CDR3 loop spans 15 amino acids. CDR3 in amino acids: CASSEALGTFYEQYF. The CDR3 DNA is TGTGCCAGCAGTGAAGCGCTTGGCACATTCTACGAGCAGTACTTC.

The V gene is TRBV7-9, the J gene TRBJ2-2; D is possibly TRBD1 (6 bases). This CDR3 is 15 amino acids long. Germline V gene lookup returns CDR1 SEHNR and CDR2 FQNEAQ (reference sequence). Trimming cost V 5 bases and J 1 base, with 11 bases left between them. The CDR3 region has the DNA TGTGCCAGCAGCCCCTCGACAGGGAACACCGGGGAGCTGTTTTTT. Translation gives CASSPSTGNTGELFF. Together with reference TRBV7-9 and TRBJ2-2, the CDR3 gives the full variable domain: DTGVSQNPRHKITKRGQNVTFRCDPISEHNRLYWYRQTLGQGPEFLTYFQNEAQLEKSRLLSDRFSAERPKGSFSTLEIQRTEQGDSAMYLCASSPSTGNTGELFFGEGSRLTVL.

The chain joins TRBV9 to TRBJ2-7; D unresolved. The CDR3 has 15 residues. The germline V and J ends were trimmed by 4 bases and 3 bases, with 17 bases remaining between them. Germline V gene data show CDR1 as SGDLS and CDR2 as YYNGEE. CDR3 sequence (DNA): TGTGCCAGCAGCCCAGACCCGACACTTTACTACGAGCAGTACTTC. Its protein is CASSPDPTLYYEQYF.

The J gene is TRBJ2-7, the V gene TRBV7-3; D not resolved. In germline, CDR1 is SGHTA, CDR2 FQGTGA. This CDR3 comprises 14 residues. Trimming cost V 1 base and J 5 bases, with 12 bases left between them. The CDR3 nucleotides are TGTGCCAGCAGCTTAATTCCAAATTTCCACGAGCAGTACTTC. The encoded protein is CASSLIPNFHEQYF.

The rearrangement joins TRBV18 to TRBJ2-2, with 11 bases identical to TRBD2. The CDR3 has 18 residues. The junction had 11 bases not matched to a gene; V was cut back by 1 base and J by 7 bases. Germline V lookup: CDR1 KGHSH, CDR2 LQKENI. Here the CDR3 DNA reads TGTGCCAGCTCACCACGGGAGAGGCTAGCGGGAGGAGTCGGGGAGCTGTTTTTT. Translation gives CASSPRERLAGGVGELFF.

V gene TRBV30 combines with J gene TRBJ1-2; tentatively, D is TRBD1 (5 bases). V lost 5 bases and J lost 1, with 14 bases in between. CDR3 length equals 14 residues. The germline CDR1 and CDR2 sequences are GTSNPN and SVGIG (reference sequence). The CDR3 DNA follows: TGTGCCTGGGGGCCGGGGGGATATAACTATGGCTACACCTTC. This codes for CAWGPGGYNYGYTF. Full variable domain (rest looked up from reference TRBV30 and TRBJ1-2): SQTIHQWPATLVQPVGSPLSLECTVEGTSNPNLYWYRQAAGRGLQLLFYSVGIGQISSEVPQNLSASRPQDRQFILSSKKLLLSDSGFYLCAWGPGGYNYGYTFGSGTRLTVV.

In its sample, this clone was seen once. The gene calls are TRBV11-2 and TRBJ1-1; TRBD1 agrees at 10 bases. The CDR3 consists of 17 residues. Germline CDR1 SGHAT, CDR2 FQNNGV. V trimming: 1 base; J trimming: 6 bases; junction bases outside the gene matches: 11. CDR3 amino acids: CASSLAPGQGSTAEAFF. CDR3 DNA sequence: TGTGCCAGCAGCTTAGCTCCGGGACAGGGGTCTACGGCTGAAGCTTTCTTT. The variable domain in full, with the rest retrieved from reference TRBV11-2 and TRBJ1-1, is EAGVAQSPRYKIIEKRQSVAFWCNPISGHATLYWYQQILGQGPKLLIQFQNNGVVDDSQLPKDRFSAERLKGVDSTLKIQPAKLEDSAVYLCASSLAPGQGSTAEAFFGQGTRLTVV.

V is TRBV27 and J is TRBJ2-1; 9 bases fit TRBD2. Per the germline V gene, CDR1 is MNHEY and CDR2 is SMNVEV (reference sequence). Unmatched junction bases numbered 4, after V lost 3 bases and J lost 7 bases. This CDR3 spans 14 amino acids. CDR3 protein: CASSFYAGGNEQFF. The CDR3 DNA reads TGTGCCAGCAGTTTTTACGCGGGAGGGAATGAGCAGTTCTTC.

The V gene is TRBV6-6, the J gene TRBJ2-3, with D possibly TRBD2 on 6 matching bases. CDR1 and CDR2 from the germline V gene are MNHNY and SVGAGI (reference sequence). The ends were cut back, 8 bases at V and 2 bases at J, with 17 bases in the middle. The CDR3 extends over 15 amino acids. This CDR3 is CASRAGRAHTDTQYF. The DNA of the CDR3 is TGTGCCAGCCGAGCGGGCCGAGCACACACAGATACGCAGTATTTT.

The rearrangement uses TRBV6-5 and TRBJ2-1; 8 bases agree with TRBD1. The germline CDR1 and CDR2 sequences are MNHEY and SVGAGI. V shed 6 bases, J shed 9 bases, and the junction held 10 bases outside the gene matches. This CDR3 has 14 amino acids. CDR3 DNA sequence: TGTGCCAGCAGCCTAGGACAGGGACGGGTTGAGCAGTTCTTC. It codes for CASSLGQGRVEQFF.

The gene calls are TRBV4-1 and TRBJ2-3; 14 bases align to TRBD2. V gave up 3 bases and J gave up 5 bases; unmatched junction bases: 4. Germline assignment: CDR1 MGHRA and CDR2 YSYEKL. The CDR3 is 16 residues long. CDR3 sequence: CASSHPGTSGRDTQYF. The DNA of the CDR3 is TGCGCCAGCAGCCATCCCGGGACTAGCGGGAGAGATACGCAGTATTTT.

This chain uses TRBV19 with TRBJ2-2; 8 nucleotides match TRBD1. CDR1 and CDR2 (germline): LNHDA, SQIVND (reference sequence). The CDR3 has 14 amino acids. Germline trimming cut 9 bases from V and 0 bases from J; bases unmatched to any gene: 3. CDR3 coding DNA: TGTGCCAGCCTACAGGGGGCGAACACCGGGGAGCTGTTTTTT. This translates into CASLQGANTGELFF.

CDR3 loop: CASSPRTGVYTDTQYF. The CDR3 DNA follows: TGTGCCAGCAGTCCGCGAACGGGAGTATACACAGATACGCAGTATTTT. This chain joins TRBV25-1 and TRBJ2-3, with D possibly matching TRBD2 (6 bases). This CDR3 contains 16 residues. The germline gives CDR1 MGHDK, CDR2 SYGVNS. V lost 5 bases and J 2 bases, leaving 17 bases between the germline ends.

The rearrangement links TRBV7-2 to TRBJ1-2, with TRBD1 matching over 7 bases. After removal of 4 bases from V and 6 bases from J, the junction contained 14 bases not matched to a gene. The CDR3 consists of 16 residues. Germline V gene sequence: CDR1 SGHTA, CDR2 FQGNSA. The CDR3 coding sequence is TGTGCCAGCAGCTACCCAGACGGGACAGTAACGGATGGCTACACCTTC. It specifies CASSYPDGTVTDGYTF.

The chain uses TRBV9 and TRBJ1-1; D possibly corresponds to TRBD1 (6 bases). Germline V lookup: CDR1 SGDLS, CDR2 YYNGEE. The CDR3 covers 14 residues. V gave up 3 bases and J gave up 8 bases, with 17 bases separating them. DNA for the CDR3: TGTGCCAGCAGCGCCCAGGTAAGGGGGGGCGAAGCTTTCTTT. The encoded protein is CASSAQVRGGEAFF.

This rearrangement joins TRBV29-1 to TRBJ1-1; D uncertain. The germline V gene encodes CDR1 SQVTM and CDR2 ANQGSEA. Trimming left V 6 bases short and J 1 base short, with 9 bases between. This CDR3 region has 12 residues. The chain's CDR3 is CSVRQANTEAFF. The DNA for the CDR3 is TGCAGCGTCCGCCAGGCGAACACTGAAGCTTTCTTT.

This clone showed up just once. The chain joins TRBV5-1 to TRBJ2-7; D call uncertain. This CDR3 is built from 14 residues. Germline V gene data show CDR1 as SGHRS and CDR2 as YFSETQ. The V and J ends lost 1 base and 3 bases respectively, with 11 bases between them. The CDR3 is CASSLLRLNYEQYF. The CDR3, as DNA: TGCGCCAGCAGCTTGCTACGCCTAAACTACGAGCAGTACTTC.

The chain couples TRBV2 to TRBJ2-1; TRBD1 agrees at 7 bases. V shed 5 bases, J shed 4 bases, and the junction held 8 bases outside the gene matches. Per the germline V gene, CDR1 is SNHLY and CDR2 is FYNNEI. The CDR3 sequence is 15 residues long. This CDR3 is CASSRDSQLYNEQFF. CDR3 bases: TGTGCCAGCAGTAGGGACAGTCAACTTTACAATGAGCAGTTCTTC.

V is TRBV28 and J is TRBJ2-3, with 9 bases identical to TRBD2. Germline assignment: CDR1 MDHEN and CDR2 SYDVKM. This CDR3 is 15 amino acids long. The junction had 5 bases not matched to a gene; V was cut back by 5 bases and J by 2 bases. Written as DNA, the CDR3 is TGTGCCAGCAGTCTGGCGGGAGGGTTCACAGATACGCAGTATTTT. Encoded protein: CASSLAGGFTDTQYF. The full variable domain, with the rest looked up from reference TRBV28 and TRBJ2-3, is DVKVTQSSRYLVKRTGEKVFLECVQDMDHENMFWYRQDPGLGLRLIYFSYDVKMKEKGDIPEGYSVSREKKERFSLILESASTNQTSMYLCASSLAGGFTDTQYFGPGTRLTVL.

The genes are TRBV28 and TRBJ2-7; a weak D match, TRBD2 (6 bases). The germline CDR1 and CDR2 sequences are MDHEN and SYDVKM. CDR3 size: 16 residues. V was trimmed by 7 bases and J by 3 bases, leaving 22 bases between them. CDR3 amino acids: CASTAGRYRFYYEQYF. CDR3 DNA: TGTGCCAGCACTGCAGGGAGGTATCGTTTCTACTACGAGCAGTACTTC.

The chain links TRBV18 to TRBJ2-1; TRBD2 agrees at 11 bases. Germline CDR1 is KGHSH and CDR2 is LQKENI. The CDR3 consists of 15 residues. V trimming: 4 bases; J trimming: 4 bases; junction bases outside the gene matches: 3. CDR3 amino acids: CASSRSSGGYNEQFF. Here the CDR3 DNA reads TGTGCCAGCTCACGGTCTAGCGGGGGGTACAATGAGCAGTTCTTC.

The J gene is TRBJ1-1, the V gene TRBV29-1, with unresolved D. The CDR3 has 13 amino acids. CDR1 is SQVTM, CDR2 ANQGSEA, per germline. Trimming took off 0 bases at V and 7 bases at J, with 12 bases between the two ends. The CDR3 is CSVEESRGSEAFF. CDR3 nucleotide sequence: TGCAGCGTTGAAGAATCCCGAGGGAGTGAAGCTTTCTTT.